This T cell receptor beta chain was sequenced in a study of cytomegalovirus exposure and HLA in healthy donors. This CDR3 has 14 residues. V was trimmed by 0 bases and J by 7 bases, leaving 10 bases between them. Germline-derived CDR1 and CDR2 are MGHRA and YSYEKL. This clone was counted a single time. In the PCR, 60 Vbeta and 13 Jbeta primers were used. Clones were sequenced by immunoSEQ multiplex PCR, and TCRdb holds only the in-frame ones, with some missing. The sample has 170,000 or so clones, 70% to 90% seen once; the top ten hold approximately 2%. This chain joins TRBV4-1 and TRBJ1-5; D unresolved. The TCR originated in a woman aged 18-30 years in good health and CMV-seronegative. The sequenced sample consisted of PBMCs. The CDR3 protein is CASSQDSGSQPQHF. The CDR3 DNA is TGCGCCAGCAGCCAAGATTCGGGATCCCAGCCCCAGCATTTT.